This T cell receptor (beta chain) was documented in a study of T cell repertoires in cytomegalovirus infection. Study information: Carrying CMV and the relevant HLA type showed in public TCR beta signatures.

About this clonotype: Since no conserved phenylalanine or tryptophan closes the CDR3, a read error is the likely cause.

The length of the CDR3 is 13 residues. Germline assignment: CDR1 LNHNV and CDR2 YYDKDF (reference sequence). Trimming took 0 bases from V and 6 from J, leaving 9 bases between them. TCRdb ran MiXCR on the reads and lists one entry per CDR3 protein. The sample yields hundreds of thousands of distinct CDR3 sequences, less than 40% seen once. This clonotype originated in a human donor in good health (CMV status not recorded). Some clones in this sample may be carry-over from other donors' samples. This chain links TRBV15 with TRBJ2-7; D gene uncertain. Material for sequencing was PBMCs. The CDR3 DNA follows: TGTGCCACCAGCAGAGATCTCTGGGCCGAGCAGTACTTA. Encoded protein: CATSRDLWAEQYL.